Shown below are 19 T cell receptor beta chains from a single sample sequenced in a study of neurological immune-mediated disorders. TCRdb passed the 5' RACE reads through MiXCR, listing each CDR3 protein once. The sample contains tens of thousands of distinct CDR3 sequences, under 4.5% of which appear only once. Sequenced material: PBMCs. The source of these receptors is a young woman with multiple sclerosis.

Points on this clonotype: Germline is not matched at one junction end, which may reflect a read error. J is TRBJ1-6 and V is TRBV25-1, with D maybe TRBD1 (5 bases). From germline, CDR1 is MGHDK and CDR2 SYGVNS. The CDR3 is made up of 14 amino acids. CDR3 loop: CASKRDGYNSPLNF. CDR3 nucleotide sequence: TGTGCCAGCAAACGGGACGGTTATAATTCACCCCTCAACTTT.

This clonotype was counted many times. The chain couples TRBV20-1 to TRBJ1-2; 7 positions match TRBD1. The CDR3 totals 14 residues. Unmatched junction bases numbered 9, after V lost 0 bases and J lost 8 bases. Germline CDR1 is DFQATT and CDR2 is SNEGSKA (reference sequence). The chain's CDR3 is CSAREGDSLRGYTF. CDR3 nucleotide sequence: TGCAGTGCTAGAGAGGGGGACAGCCTAAGGGGCTACACCTTC.

The V and J genes are TRBV7-6 and TRBJ2-7; a possible D gene is TRBD1 (6 bases). The CDR3 spans 13 residues. The germline gives CDR1 SGHVS, CDR2 FNYEAQ. The V gene lost 6 bases and the J gene lost 1 base, with 10 bases spanning the gap. CDR3 sequence (DNA): TGTGCCAGCAGTCGAACAGGGTCCTACGAGCAGTACTTC. Translation: CASSRTGSYEQYF.

This clonotype was seen repeatedly, ten times or more. The chain has TRBV3-1 and TRBJ2-3; D is ambiguous. The CDR3 consists of 15 residues. Germline loops: CDR1 LGHDT, CDR2 YNNKEL (reference sequence). Trimming removed 5 bases at V and 2 bases at J, with 14 bases between. CDR3 amino acids: CASSDPGGFTDTQYF. CDR3 sequence (DNA): TGTGCCAGCAGCGACCCTGGTGGATTCACAGATACGCAGTATTTT.

Many counts were recorded for this clonotype. V and J are TRBV5-5 and TRBJ1-1, with TRBD1 identical over 11 bases. Germline V lookup: CDR1 SGHKS, CDR2 YYEKEE (reference sequence). The CDR3 has 14 amino acids. With 5 bases clipped from V and 7 bases from J, the junction kept 7 bases outside the gene matches. Here the CDR3 DNA reads TGTGCCAGCAGGTCGGACAGGGGGCTAATTGAAGCTTTCTTT. Translation: CASRSDRGLIEAFF.

There are many counts of this clonotype. The chain links TRBV5-1 to TRBJ2-2; D may be TRBD2 (6 bases). Germline CDR1 is SGHRS and CDR2 is YFSETQ. With 4 bases removed from V and 0 bases from J, the gap between germline ends came to 13 bases. The CDR3 has 16 amino acids. DNA of the CDR3: TGCGCCAGCAGCAACCCGGGACTTCCGAACACCGGGGAGCTGTTTTTT. This encodes CASSNPGLPNTGELFF.

As to this clonotype: A much larger clonotype is one base distant, so this may be a read error. The CDR3 is CASSWPLGEQYF. CDR3 sequence (DNA): TGCGCCAGCAGCTGGCCCCTGGGCGAGCAGTACTTC. The chain uses TRBV5-1 and TRBJ2-7; D is ambiguous. V was trimmed by 3 bases and J by 6 bases, leaving 10 bases between them. Germline CDR1 is SGHRS and CDR2 is YFSETQ. The CDR3 sequence is 12 residues long.

In its sample, this clonotype was seen many times. J is TRBJ1-1 and V is TRBV5-1; no reliable D call. V gave up 2 bases and J gave up 0 bases, with 5 bases separating them. CDR1 SGHRS and CDR2 YFSETQ come from the germline V gene. The CDR3 consists of 13 residues. CDR3: CASSLGLNTEAFF. CDR3 DNA sequence: TGCGCCAGCAGCTTAGGGCTGAACACTGAAGCTTTCTTT.

This clonotype was counted at least ten times. The CDR3, as DNA: TGTGCCATCAGTGCACAGGGGGTGAATCAGCCCCAGCATTTT. The encoded protein is CAISAQGVNQPQHF. The V and J genes are TRBV10-3 and TRBJ1-5; 8 positions agree with TRBD1. The CDR3 is made up of 14 amino acids. J was trimmed by 4 bases and V by 4 bases; bases with no gene match: 3. CDR1 is ENHRY and CDR2 is SYGVKD in the germline V gene.

As for this clonotype: One end of the junction is discordant with germline, which a read error may explain. The chain is built from TRBV16 and TRBJ1-6; D is possibly TRBD1 (5 bases). The V gene's germline CDR1 is KGHSY and CDR2 FQNENV. The CDR3 is 14 residues long. CDR3 protein: CASSQSSGGSPLNF. CDR3 nucleotides: TGTGCCAGCAGCCAATCATCCGGGGGTTCACCCCTCAACTTT. Supplemented by reference TRBV16 and TRBJ1-6, the full variable domain reads GEEVAQTPKHLVRGEGQKAKLYCAPIKGHSYVFWYQQVLKNEFKFLISFQNENVFDETGMPKERFSAKCLPNSPCSLEIQATKLEDSAVYFCASSQSSGGSPLNFGNGTRLTVT.

There are many counts of this clonotype. The chain couples TRBV12-3 or TRBV12-4 to TRBJ2-7; no reliable D call. The CDR3 runs 11 residues. Trimming shortened V by 3 bases and J by 6 bases, and 6 bases separated the two germline ends. The CDR3, as DNA: TGTGCCAGCAGTTTTGTAGGCGAGCAGTACTTC. Protein: CASSFVGEQYF.

This clonotype showed up just a few times. It may be a read error: a sequence one base away is much more abundant. This rearrangement joins TRBV28 to TRBJ2-7, with D possibly TRBD1 on 5 matching bases. V was shortened by 6 bases and J by 6 bases, with 12 bases between the two germline ends. There are 12 residues in the CDR3. Germline assignment: CDR1 MDHEN and CDR2 SYDVKM. The CDR3 protein is CASRDKGFEQYF. The CDR3 bases are TGTGCCAGCAGAGATAAGGGGTTCGAGCAGTACTTC.

This clonotype came up many times. The J gene is TRBJ1-1, the V gene TRBV2, with D possibly matching TRBD1 (5 bases). The CDR3 is 14 residues long. The germline V and J ends were trimmed by 6 bases and 7 bases, with 18 bases remaining between them. The germline V gene encodes CDR1 SNHLY and CDR2 FYNNEI. CDR3 nucleotides: TGTGCCAGCAGGGGGACCCTTGGGGATCTTGAAGCTTTCTTT. It yields the protein CASRGTLGDLEAFF.

This clonotype has a count of ten or more. This sequence joins TRBV20-1 and TRBJ1-5; possible D gene TRBD1, 6 bases. Trimming cost V 0 bases and J 6 bases, with 15 bases left between them. The germline V gene encodes CDR1 DFQATT and CDR2 SNEGSKA (reference sequence). The CDR3 extends over 15 amino acids. The CDR3 DNA reads TGCAGTGCTAGAGATACGGGGGGCGGGAGTCAGCCCCAGCATTTT. Translated: CSARDTGGGSQPQHF.

There are a few counts of this clonotype. The CDR3 region has the DNA TGTGCCAGCAGCCCCAGGGGCCTCGAAGAGACCCAGTACTTC. As protein: CASSPRGLEETQYF. This rearrangement joins TRBV6-5 to TRBJ2-5, with D maybe TRBD1 (6 bases). The V end lost 6 bases, the J end lost 3 bases, and 14 bases lay between the germline ends. The length of the CDR3 is 14 residues. CDR1 is MNHEY and CDR2 is SVGAGI in the germline V gene.

This clonotype was observed at least ten times. The chain has TRBV20-1 and TRBJ2-5; D might be TRBD1 or TRBD2, each matching 5 bases. CDR3 length: 14 amino acids. The V gene's germline CDR1 is DFQATT and CDR2 SNEGSKA (reference sequence). V lost 6 bases to trimming and J lost 2 bases, with 16 bases between them. This chain's CDR3 is CSASRGALQETQYF. The CDR3 DNA is TGCAGTGCCTCTCGAGGGGCCTTGCAAGAGACCCAGTACTTC.

This clonotype occurred many times. The chain combines TRBV5-1 with TRBJ2-7; no definite D call. Looked up from germline, CDR1 is SGHRS and CDR2 is YFSETQ. This CDR3 is built from 13 residues. V was clipped by 2 bases and J by 2 bases, with 8 bases between them. Here the CDR3 reads CASSFGQTYEQYF. CDR3 coding DNA: TGCGCCAGCAGCTTCGGTCAGACCTACGAGCAGTACTTC.

Many counts were recorded for this clonotype. This chain joins TRBV12-3 or TRBV12-4 and TRBJ2-2; 7 bases match TRBD1. With V trimmed by 6 bases and J by 4 bases, 8 bases remained unmatched. The CDR3 totals 15 residues. DNA of the CDR3: TGTGCCAGCAGCCCTGTGGCAGGGGGCACCGGGGAGCTGTTTTTT. As protein: CASSPVAGGTGELFF.

This clonotype was seen repeatedly, ten times or more. V is TRBV12-3 or TRBV12-4 and J is TRBJ1-1, with TRBD1 matching 8 bases. J lost 2 bases, V lost 3 bases, and 2 bases had no gene match. This CDR3 is built from 14 residues. Written as DNA, the CDR3 is TGTGCCAGCAGTTTGGGACAGGTTAACACTGAAGCTTTCTTT. This translates into CASSLGQVNTEAFF.